The T cell receptor beta chain under discussion was sequenced for a study of T cells after posttransplantation cyclophosphamide. Findings and limits, study-wide: Recipient CMV seropositivity and CMV reactivation strongly tracked TRB clonality. Tissue-infiltrating T cells from skin or gut overlapped little with blood T cells. Donor-recipient repertoire similarity was low at 1-2 months, rising over year one.

Worth noting for this clone: The antigen remains unidentified.

Libraries were prepared by immunoSEQ multiplex PCR; TCRdb keeps only in-frame clonotypes and omits some of them. Of some 22,000 clones in the sample, roughly 88% were seen once. The CDR3 loop spans 13 amino acids. V lost 1 base and J lost 2, with 5 bases in between. Germline V gene sequence: CDR1 SGHTA, CDR2 FQGNSA. The TCR originated in a woman aged 55-69 years with a blood cancer, CMV-positive, and with a related stem cell donor. The chain uses TRBV7-2 and TRBJ1-2; the D is unclear. Sequenced material: PBMCs. Here the CDR3 reads CASSLGRNYGYTF. Here the CDR3 DNA reads TGTGCCAGCAGCTTAGGCAGGAACTATGGCTACACCTTC.